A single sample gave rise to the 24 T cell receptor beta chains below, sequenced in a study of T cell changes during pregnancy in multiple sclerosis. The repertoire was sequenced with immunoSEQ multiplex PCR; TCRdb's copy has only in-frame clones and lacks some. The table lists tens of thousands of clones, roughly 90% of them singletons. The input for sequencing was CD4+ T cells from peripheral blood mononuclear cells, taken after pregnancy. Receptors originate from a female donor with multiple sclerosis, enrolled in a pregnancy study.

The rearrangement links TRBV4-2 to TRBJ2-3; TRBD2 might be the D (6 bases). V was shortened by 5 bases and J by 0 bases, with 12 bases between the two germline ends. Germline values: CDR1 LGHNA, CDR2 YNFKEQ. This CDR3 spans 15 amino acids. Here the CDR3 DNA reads TGTGCCAGCAGCGTCTCCGGGACTAGCACAGATACGCAGTATTTT. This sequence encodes CASSVSGTSTDTQYF.

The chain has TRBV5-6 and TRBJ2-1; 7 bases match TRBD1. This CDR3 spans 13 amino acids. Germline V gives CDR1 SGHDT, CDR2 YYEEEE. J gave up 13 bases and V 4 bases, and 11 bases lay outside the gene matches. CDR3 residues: CASSPDQRGLQFF. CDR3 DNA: TGTGCCAGCAGCCCGGACCAGAGGGGGCTACAGTTCTTC.

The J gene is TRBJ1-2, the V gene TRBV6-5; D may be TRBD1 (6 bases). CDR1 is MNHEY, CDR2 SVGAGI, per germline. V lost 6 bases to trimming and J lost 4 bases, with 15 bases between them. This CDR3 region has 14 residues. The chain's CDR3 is CASRRQATAYGYTF. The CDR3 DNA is TGTGCCAGCAGGAGACAGGCTACAGCCTATGGCTACACCTTC.

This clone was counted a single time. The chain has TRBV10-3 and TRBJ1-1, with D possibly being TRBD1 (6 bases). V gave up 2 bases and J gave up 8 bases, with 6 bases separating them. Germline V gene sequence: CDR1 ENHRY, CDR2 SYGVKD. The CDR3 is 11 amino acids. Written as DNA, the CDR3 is TGTGCCATCAGTGAGGACAGGGAAGCTTTCTTT. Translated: CAISEDREAFF.

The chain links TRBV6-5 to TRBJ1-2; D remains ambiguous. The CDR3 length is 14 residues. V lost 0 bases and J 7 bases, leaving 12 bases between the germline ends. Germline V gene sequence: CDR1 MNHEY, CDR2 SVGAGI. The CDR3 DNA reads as TGTGCCAGCAGTTACTCCCAGGCGGGTCGTGGCTACACCTTC. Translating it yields CASSYSQAGRGYTF.

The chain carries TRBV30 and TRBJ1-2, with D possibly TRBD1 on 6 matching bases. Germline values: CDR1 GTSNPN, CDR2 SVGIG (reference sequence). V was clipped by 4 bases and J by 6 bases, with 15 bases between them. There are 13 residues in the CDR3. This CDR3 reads CAWTLGATNGYTF. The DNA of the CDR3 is TGTGCCTGGACTTTGGGGGCAACTAATGGCTACACCTTC.

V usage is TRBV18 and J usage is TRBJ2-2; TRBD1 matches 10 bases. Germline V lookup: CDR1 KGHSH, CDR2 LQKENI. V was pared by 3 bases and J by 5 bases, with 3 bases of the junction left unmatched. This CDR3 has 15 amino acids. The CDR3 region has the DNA TGTGCCAGCTCACCCCGGGACAGGGGAACCGGGGAGCTGTTTTTT. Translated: CASSPRDRGTGELFF.

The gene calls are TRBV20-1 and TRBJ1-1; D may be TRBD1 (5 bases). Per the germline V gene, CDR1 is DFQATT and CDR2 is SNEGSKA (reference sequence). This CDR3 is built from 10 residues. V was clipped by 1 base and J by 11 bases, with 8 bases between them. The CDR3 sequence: CSARGRGAFF. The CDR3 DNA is TGCAGTGCTAGAGGCCGGGGGGCTTTCTTT.

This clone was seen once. Here the CDR3 reads CASSLSGAQTNEKLFF. Here the CDR3 DNA reads TGTGCCAGCAGTTTATCAGGGGCGCAGACTAATGAAAAACTGTTTTTT. The V gene is TRBV28, the J gene TRBJ1-4; D may be TRBD1 (6 bases). The CDR3 contains 16 residues. Germline lookup yields CDR1 MDHEN and CDR2 SYDVKM. V was cut by 1 base and J by 2 bases, with 11 bases left in between. Full variable domain (remainder filled in from reference TRBV28 and TRBJ1-4): DVKVTQSSRYLVKRTGEKVFLECVQDMDHENMFWYRQDPGLGLRLIYFSYDVKMKEKGDIPEGYSVSREKKERFSLILESASTNQTSMYLCASSLSGAQTNEKLFFGSGTQLSVL.

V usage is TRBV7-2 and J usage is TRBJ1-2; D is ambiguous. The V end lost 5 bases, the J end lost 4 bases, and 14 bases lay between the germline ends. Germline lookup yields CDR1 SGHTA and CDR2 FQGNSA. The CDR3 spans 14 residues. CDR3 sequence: CASSLVTLSYGYTF. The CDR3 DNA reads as TGTGCCAGCAGCCTGGTGACATTATCCTATGGCTACACCTTC.

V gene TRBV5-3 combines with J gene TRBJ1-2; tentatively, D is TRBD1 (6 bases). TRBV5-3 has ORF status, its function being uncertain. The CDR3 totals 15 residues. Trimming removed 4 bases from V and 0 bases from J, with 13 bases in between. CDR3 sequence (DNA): TGTGCCAGAAGCAAGGGACAAGTAGCTAACTATGGCTACACCTTC. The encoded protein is CARSKGQVANYGYTF.

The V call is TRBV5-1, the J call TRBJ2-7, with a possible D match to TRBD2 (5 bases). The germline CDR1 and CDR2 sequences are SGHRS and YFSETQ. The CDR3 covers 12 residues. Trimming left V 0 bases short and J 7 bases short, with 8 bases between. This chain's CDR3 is CASSLGRGEQYF. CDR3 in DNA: TGCGCCAGCAGCTTGGGGCGCGGGGAGCAGTACTTC.

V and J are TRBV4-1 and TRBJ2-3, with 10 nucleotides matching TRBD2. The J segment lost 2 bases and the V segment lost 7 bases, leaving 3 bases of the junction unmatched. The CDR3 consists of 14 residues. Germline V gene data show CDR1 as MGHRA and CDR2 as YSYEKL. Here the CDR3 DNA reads TGCGCCAGCACTAGCGGGGGTTCCACAGATACGCAGTATTTT. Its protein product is CASTSGGSTDTQYF.

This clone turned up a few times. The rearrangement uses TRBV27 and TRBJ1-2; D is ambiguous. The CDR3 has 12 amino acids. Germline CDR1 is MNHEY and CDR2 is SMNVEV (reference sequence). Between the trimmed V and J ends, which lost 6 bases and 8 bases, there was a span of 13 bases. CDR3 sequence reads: CASRQDSQGYTF. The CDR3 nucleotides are TGTGCCAGCAGACAAGACTCCCAAGGCTACACCTTC.

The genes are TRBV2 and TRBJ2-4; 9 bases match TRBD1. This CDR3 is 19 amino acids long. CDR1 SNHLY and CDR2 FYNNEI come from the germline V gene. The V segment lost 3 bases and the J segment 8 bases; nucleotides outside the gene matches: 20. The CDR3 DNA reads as TGTGCCAGCAGTGACGCCCTGTTTGGGACAGGGACCGTTAGGGACATTCAGTACTTC. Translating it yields CASSDALFGTGTVRDIQYF. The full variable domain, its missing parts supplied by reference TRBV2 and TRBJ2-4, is EPEVTQTPSHQVTQMGQEVILRCVPISNHLYFYWYRQILGQKVEFLVSFYNNEISEKSEIFDDQFSVERPDGSNFTLKIRSTKLEDSAMYFCASSDALFGTGTVRDIQYFGAGTRLSVL.

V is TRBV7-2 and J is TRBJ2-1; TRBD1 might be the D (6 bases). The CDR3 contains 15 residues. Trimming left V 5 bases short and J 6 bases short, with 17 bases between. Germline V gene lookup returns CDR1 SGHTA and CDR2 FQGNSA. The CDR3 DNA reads TGTGCCAGCAGCCGAGATAATGGACAGATCAATGAGCAGTTCTTC. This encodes CASSRDNGQINEQFF.

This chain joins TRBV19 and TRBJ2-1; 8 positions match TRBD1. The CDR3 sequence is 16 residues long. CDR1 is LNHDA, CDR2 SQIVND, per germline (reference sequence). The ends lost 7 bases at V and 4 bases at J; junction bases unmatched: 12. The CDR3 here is CASTQPGTGDYNEQFF. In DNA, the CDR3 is TGTGCCAGTACTCAACCGGGGACAGGAGATTACAATGAGCAGTTCTTC.

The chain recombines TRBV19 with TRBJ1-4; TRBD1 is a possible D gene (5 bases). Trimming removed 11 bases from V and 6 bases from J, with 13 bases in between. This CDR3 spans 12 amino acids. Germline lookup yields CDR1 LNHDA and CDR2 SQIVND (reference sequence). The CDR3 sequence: CAAGGLDEKLFF. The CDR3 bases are TGTGCCGCCGGGGGATTGGATGAAAAACTGTTTTTT.

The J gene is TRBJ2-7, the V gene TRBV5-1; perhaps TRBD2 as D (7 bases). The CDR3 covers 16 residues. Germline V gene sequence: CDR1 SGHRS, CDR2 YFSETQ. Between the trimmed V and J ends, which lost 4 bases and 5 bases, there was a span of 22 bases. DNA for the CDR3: TGCGCCAGCAGCGATGGTGGGGGGGCGTTGGGGAACGAGCAGTACTTC. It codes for CASSDGGGALGNEQYF.

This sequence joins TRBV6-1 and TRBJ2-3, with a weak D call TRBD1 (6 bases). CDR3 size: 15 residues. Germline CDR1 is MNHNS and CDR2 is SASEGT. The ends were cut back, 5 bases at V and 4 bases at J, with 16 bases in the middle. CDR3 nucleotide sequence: TGTGCCAGCAGTCTACAGGGAGTGAGCCCAGATACGCAGTATTTT. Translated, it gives CASSLQGVSPDTQYF.

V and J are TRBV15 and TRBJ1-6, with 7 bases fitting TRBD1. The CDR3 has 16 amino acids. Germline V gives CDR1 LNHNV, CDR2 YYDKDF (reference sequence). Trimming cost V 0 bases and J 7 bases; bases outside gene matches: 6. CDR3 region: CATSRDPTGSNSPLHF. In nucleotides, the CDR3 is TGTGCCACCAGCAGAGATCCGACAGGGTCAAATTCACCCCTCCACTTT.

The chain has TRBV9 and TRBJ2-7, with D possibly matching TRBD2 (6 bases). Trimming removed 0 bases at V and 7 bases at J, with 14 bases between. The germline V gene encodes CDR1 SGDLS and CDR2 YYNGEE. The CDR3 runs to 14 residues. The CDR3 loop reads CASSVGEPAGEQYF. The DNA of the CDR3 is TGTGCCAGCAGCGTAGGGGAGCCGGCGGGGGAGCAGTACTTC.

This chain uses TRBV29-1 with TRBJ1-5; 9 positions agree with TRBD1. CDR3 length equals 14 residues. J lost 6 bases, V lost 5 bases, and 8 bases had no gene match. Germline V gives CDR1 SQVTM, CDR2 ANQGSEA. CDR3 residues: CSVRTGTGSQPQHF. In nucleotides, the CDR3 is TGCAGCGTTCGGACCGGGACAGGGAGTCAGCCCCAGCATTTT.

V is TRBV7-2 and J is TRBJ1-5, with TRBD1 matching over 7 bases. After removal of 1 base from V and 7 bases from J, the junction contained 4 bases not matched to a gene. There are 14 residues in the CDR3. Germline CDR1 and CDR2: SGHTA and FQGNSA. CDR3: CASSLGQGGQPQHF. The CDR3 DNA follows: TGTGCCAGCAGCTTAGGACAGGGCGGGCAGCCCCAGCATTTT.